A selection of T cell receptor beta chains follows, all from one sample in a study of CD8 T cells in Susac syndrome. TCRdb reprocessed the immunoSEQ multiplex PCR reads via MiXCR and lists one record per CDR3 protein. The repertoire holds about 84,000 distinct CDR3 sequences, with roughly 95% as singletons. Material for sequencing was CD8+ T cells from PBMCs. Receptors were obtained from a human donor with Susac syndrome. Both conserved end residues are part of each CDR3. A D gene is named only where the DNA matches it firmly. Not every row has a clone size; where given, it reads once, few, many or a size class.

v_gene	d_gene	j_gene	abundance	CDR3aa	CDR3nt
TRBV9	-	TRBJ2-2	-	CASSVSRGELFF	TGTGCCAGCAGCGTATCCCGAGGGGAGCTGTTTTTT
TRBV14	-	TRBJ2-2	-	CASSQVMGTGELFF	TGTGCCAGCAGCCAAGTCATGGGGACCGGGGAGCTGTTTTTT
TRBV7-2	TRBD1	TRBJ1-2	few	CASSLRDRANYGYTF	TGTGCCAGCAGCCTCCGGGACAGGGCTAACTATGGCTACACCTTC
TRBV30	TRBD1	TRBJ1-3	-	CAWSRDSGSGNTIYF	TGTGCCTGGAGTCGGGACAGCGGCTCTGGAAACACCATATATTTT
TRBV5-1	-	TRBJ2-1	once	CASSLGGPNNEQFF	TGCGCCAGCAGCTTAGGGGGGCCAAACAATGAGCAGTTCTTC
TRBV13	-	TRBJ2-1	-	CASSFLTALEQFF	TGTGCCAGCAGCTTTTTAACCGCCCTTGAGCAGTTCTTC
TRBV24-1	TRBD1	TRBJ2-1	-	CATSDPPSGTGTNEQFF	TGTGCCACCAGTGACCCCCCCTCCGGGACAGGGACCAATGAGCAGTTCTTC
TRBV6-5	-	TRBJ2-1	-	CASSSSVNEQFF	TGTGCCAGCAGTTCTAGCGTAAATGAGCAGTTCTTC
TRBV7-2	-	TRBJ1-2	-	CASSPRSTGYTF	TGTGCCAGCAGCCCAAGGTCAACAGGCTACACCTTC
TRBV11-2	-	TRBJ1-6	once	CASSLARNLPLHF	TGTGCCAGCAGCTTAGCCCGAAATTTACCCCTCCACTTT
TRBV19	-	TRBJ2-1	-	CASSIPGNEQFF	TGTGCCAGTAGTATTCCAGGCAATGAGCAGTTCTTC
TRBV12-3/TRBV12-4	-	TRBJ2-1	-	CASSLGLEQFF	TGTGCCAGCAGTTTGGGACTTGAGCAGTTCTTC
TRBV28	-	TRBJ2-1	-	CASSPSRGDEQFF	TGTGCCAGCAGTCCCTCGAGAGGGGATGAGCAGTTCTTC
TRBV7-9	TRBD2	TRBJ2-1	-	CASSPRTSGGNEQFF	TGTGCCAGCAGCCCCCGGACTAGCGGGGGCAATGAGCAGTTCTTC
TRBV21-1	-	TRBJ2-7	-	CASSRRATGWPYEQYF	TGTGCCAGCAGCCGCAGGGCAACAGGGTGGCCCTACGAGCAGTACTTC
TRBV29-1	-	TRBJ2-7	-	CSVVDSRSRGLRYEQYF	TGCAGCGTTGTTGACAGCCGCTCTCGTGGTCTACGCTACGAGCAGTACTTC